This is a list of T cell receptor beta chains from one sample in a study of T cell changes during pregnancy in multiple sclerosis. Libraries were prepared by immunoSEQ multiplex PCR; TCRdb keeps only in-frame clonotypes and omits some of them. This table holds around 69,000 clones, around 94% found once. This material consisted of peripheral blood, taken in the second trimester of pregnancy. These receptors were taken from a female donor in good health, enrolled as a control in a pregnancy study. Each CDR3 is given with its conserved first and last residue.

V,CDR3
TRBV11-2,CASSLVGQGASHGYTF
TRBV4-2,CASSSEGAYEQYF
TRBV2,CASRGTGNQPQHF
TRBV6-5,CASMSLGASYEQYF
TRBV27,CASNSVGLPNQETQYF
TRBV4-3,CASSQEGSGSSTDTQYF
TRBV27,CASSSAGTGGYGYTF
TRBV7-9,CASSLTWETQYF
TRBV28,CASTPSGRGDYANTGELFF
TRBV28,CASGTGGAISTDTQYF
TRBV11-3,CASSLGGGTYEQYF
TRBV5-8,CASSYRTTSYNEQFF
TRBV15,CATSRDRDANYGYTF
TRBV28,CASSLPPDRTSSYNSPLHF
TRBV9,CASSPSGTGELFF
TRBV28,CASSLSDNSPLHF
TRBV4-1,CASSPRQPSGELFF
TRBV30,CAWSKPVGVYEQYF
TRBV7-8,CASTWTGYSNQPQHF
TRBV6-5,CASSPNTGVGTEAFF
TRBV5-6,CASSSDRYEYF
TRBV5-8,CASSLRGKLFF
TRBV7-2,CASSTWGPSYEQYF
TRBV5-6,CASSLAGGNSNYGYTF
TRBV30,CAWGVRGGRNTIYF
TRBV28,CASSLAGTGIFHTF
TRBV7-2,CASSLAGLLAGVSAQYF
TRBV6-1,CASSDPSRDRENEQYF
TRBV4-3,CASSQTPGSSINRADTQYF
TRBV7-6,CASSLVEPPDEQYF
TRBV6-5,CASSRSTGDQETQYF